Presented here are 12 T cell receptor beta chains from one specimen sequenced in a study of cytomegalovirus exposure and HLA in healthy donors (dated by TCRdb to about 2017). The library came from the immunoSEQ multiplex PCR assay. For the multiplex PCR, a mixture combining 60 forward primers for TCR Vbeta segments and 13 reverse primers for TCR Jbeta segments was used. Drawn from immuneACCESS, this table holds only the in-frame rearrangements with V and J called that TCRdb kept. Clones are partly lost; checked studies trace under half to an unresolved V gene and leave the rest unexplained. The sample table lists roughly 130,000 clones, around 83% of them with a count of one. Less than 3.5% of the sample belongs to the ten largest clones. Material for sequencing was PBMCs. These receptors all come from a man aged 45 to 65 in good health and CMV-seronegative.

The chain couples TRBV4-3 to TRBJ1-4, with 10 bases identical to TRBD1. The CDR3 spans 18 residues. V lost 1 base to trimming and J lost 8 bases; unmatched junction nucleotides: 13. Germline CDR1 and CDR2: LGHNA and YSLEER. CDR3 protein: CASSQANVRDRGLEKLFF. CDR3 in DNA: TGCGCCAGCAGCCAAGCTAACGTGAGGGACAGGGGTTTAGAAAAACTGTTTTTT.

V and J are TRBV6-5 and TRBJ2-3; the D is unclear. Germline V CDR1 and CDR2: MNHEY, SVGAGI. This CDR3 is 14 amino acids long. V lost 0 bases and J lost 2, with 6 bases in between. The CDR3 protein is CASSYSSLTDTQYF. CDR3 DNA: TGTGCCAGCAGTTACTCGAGCCTCACAGATACGCAGTATTTT.

This chain links TRBV9 with TRBJ1-2; D remains unclear. With 3 bases removed from V and 4 bases from J, the gap between germline ends came to 10 bases. Germline V gene sequence: CDR1 SGDLS, CDR2 YYNGEE. The CDR3 has 13 residues. The CDR3 here is CASSEQSSYGYTF. CDR3 nucleotides: TGTGCCAGCAGCGAACAGAGCTCCTATGGCTACACCTTC. Together with reference TRBV9 and TRBJ1-2, the CDR3 gives the full variable domain: DSGVTQTPKHLITATGQRVTLRCSPRSGDLSVYWYQQSLDQGLQFLIQYYNGEERAKGNILERFSAQQFPDLHSELNLSSLELGDSALYFCASSEQSSYGYTFGSGTRLTVV.

The chain recombines TRBV7-9 with TRBJ2-7; D ambiguous. The CDR3 consists of 12 residues. The germline V gene has CDR1 SEHNR and CDR2 FQNEAQ (reference sequence). Trimming cost V 4 bases and J 9 bases, with 13 bases left between them. The CDR3 sequence is CASSYLHHGQYF. The CDR3, as DNA: TGTGCCAGCAGCTACCTCCACCACGGGCAGTACTTC.

The CDR3: CASSQGGPGSSYGYTF. The CDR3 bases are TGCGCCAGCAGCCAAGGTGGCCCGGGATCCTCCTATGGCTACACCTTC. This chain joins TRBV4-3 and TRBJ1-2; no definite D call. The germline V gene has CDR1 LGHNA and CDR2 YSLEER. The V gene lost 1 base and the J gene lost 4 bases, with 16 bases spanning the gap. The CDR3 covers 16 residues.

CDR3 DNA: TGTGCCAGCAGCTTGGGGCTAGCGGGCTGGGATGAGCAGTTCTTC. It codes for CASSLGLAGWDEQFF. V and J are TRBV7-3 and TRBJ2-1; 8 nucleotides line up with TRBD2. The CDR3 spans 15 residues. V was clipped by 3 bases and J by 8 bases; unmatched bases: 9. Looked up from germline, CDR1 is SGHTA and CDR2 is FQGTGA.

This clone was seen a handful of times. The rearrangement links TRBV6-1 to TRBJ1-1, with 8 positions matching TRBD1. J was trimmed by 3 bases and V by 5 bases; bases with no gene match: 8. Per germline, CDR1 MNHNS and CDR2 SASEGT. This CDR3 region has 15 residues. The CDR3 bases are TGTGCCAGCAGTCCAACTGCAGGGGGCTACACTGAAGCTTTCTTT. Translation: CASSPTAGGYTEAFF.

The genes are TRBV7-2 and TRBJ2-1; 8 bases fit TRBD2. The CDR3 spans 18 residues. J was trimmed by 1 base and V by 1 base; bases with no gene match: 9. Germline V lookup: CDR1 SGHTA, CDR2 FQGNSA. CDR3 DNA sequence: TGTGCCAGCAGCTTAGTTTTCGGTCTAGCGGGTTCCTACAATGAGCAGTTCTTC. It specifies CASSLVFGLAGSYNEQFF.

The gene calls are TRBV18 and TRBJ1-5, with D possibly TRBD1 on 6 matching bases. V was shortened by 5 bases and J by 5 bases, with 10 bases between the two germline ends. Per the germline V gene, CDR1 is KGHSH and CDR2 is LQKENI. This CDR3 region has 13 residues. CDR3 loop: CASSLEGDQPQHF. CDR3 nucleotides: TGTGCCAGCTCATTAGAGGGGGATCAGCCCCAGCATTTT.

The CDR3 spells CSVEESYEQYF. Written as DNA, the CDR3 is TGCAGCGTTGAAGAGTCCTACGAGCAGTACTTC. The V call is TRBV29-1, the J call TRBJ2-5; D gene ambiguous. The DNA end favors TRBJ2-7, so the J call may be wrong. The CDR3 extends over 11 amino acids. Germline V CDR1 and CDR2: SQVTM, ANQGSEA.

This clone was observed once. V gene TRBV29-1 combines with J gene TRBJ1-5, with 10 bases matching TRBD1. Germline V CDR1 and CDR2: SQVTM, ANQGSEA. V was pared by 4 bases and J by 7 bases, with 7 bases of the junction left unmatched. The length of the CDR3 is 14 residues. This chain's CDR3 is CSVGQGAPGQPQHF. CDR3 sequence (DNA): TGCAGCGTTGGACAGGGGGCGCCGGGACAGCCCCAGCATTTT.

In its sample, this clone was seen a few times. This chain links TRBV10-3 with TRBJ2-2, with TRBD1 matching 9 bases. V dropped 9 bases and J dropped 3; count of bases not matched to a gene: 8. The germline CDR1 and CDR2 sequences are ENHRY and SYGVKD. This CDR3 region has 15 residues. CDR3: CAIMPGQGHTGELFF. For the CDR3, the DNA is TGTGCCATTATGCCGGGACAGGGCCACACCGGGGAGCTGTTTTTT.